Here is one TCR beta chain with its context. Germline-derived CDR1 and CDR2 are SQVTM and ANQGSEA. The CDR3 has 13 residues. After removal of 7 bases from V and 1 base from J, the junction contained 4 bases not matched to a gene. This specimen comes from a study of shared clonotypes between healthy human individuals. Some clones are missing from TCRdb's copy, which holds only in-frame ones; the method was immunoSEQ multiplex PCR. The table includes over a million clones, 98% to 99% detected once. The chain uses TRBV29-1 and TRBJ2-3; TRBD1 matches at 8 bases. The receptor comes from a man aged 25 to 40 in good health. Sequenced material: naive CD4+ T cells sorted from blood. Subset defined: CD45RA+ positively selected. The CDR3 bases are TGCAGCGCGACAGGGGCCGGCACAGATACGCAGTATTTT. It is translated as CSATGAGTDTQYF.